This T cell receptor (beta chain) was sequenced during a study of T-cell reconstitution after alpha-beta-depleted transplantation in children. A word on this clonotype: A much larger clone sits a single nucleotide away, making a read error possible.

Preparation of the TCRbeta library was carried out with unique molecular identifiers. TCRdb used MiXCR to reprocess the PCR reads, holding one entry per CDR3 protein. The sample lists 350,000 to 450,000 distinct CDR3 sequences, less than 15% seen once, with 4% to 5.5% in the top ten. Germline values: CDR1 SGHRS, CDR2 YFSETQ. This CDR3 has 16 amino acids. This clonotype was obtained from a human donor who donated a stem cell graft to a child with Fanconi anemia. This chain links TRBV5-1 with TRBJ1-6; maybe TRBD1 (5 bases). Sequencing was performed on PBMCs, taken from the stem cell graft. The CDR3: CVSSSGPTRVESPLHF. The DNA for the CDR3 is TGCGTCAGCAGCTCGGGACCCACGAGGGTAGAATCACCCCTCCACTTT.